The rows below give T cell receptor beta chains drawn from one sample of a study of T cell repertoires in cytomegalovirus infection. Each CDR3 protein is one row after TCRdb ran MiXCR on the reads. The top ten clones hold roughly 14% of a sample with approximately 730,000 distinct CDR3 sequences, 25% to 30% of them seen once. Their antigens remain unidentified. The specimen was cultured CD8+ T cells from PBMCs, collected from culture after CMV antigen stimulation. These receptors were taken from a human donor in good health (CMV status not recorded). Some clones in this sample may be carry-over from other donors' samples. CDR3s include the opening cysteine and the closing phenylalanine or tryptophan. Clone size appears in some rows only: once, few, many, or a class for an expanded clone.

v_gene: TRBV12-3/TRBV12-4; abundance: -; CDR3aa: CASSLIQGKYGYTF
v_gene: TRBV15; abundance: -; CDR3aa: CATSSVRGMRNIQYF
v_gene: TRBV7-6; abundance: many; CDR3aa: CASSSRGRLVYNEQFF
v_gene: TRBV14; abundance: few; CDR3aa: CASSQERGVDEQYF
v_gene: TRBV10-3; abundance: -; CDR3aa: CATSGGISYEQYF
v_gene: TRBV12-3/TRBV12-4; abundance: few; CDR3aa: CARPDGDTGELFF
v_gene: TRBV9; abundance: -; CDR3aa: CASSSRGGTNTEAFF
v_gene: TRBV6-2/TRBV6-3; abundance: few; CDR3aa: CASSYRPSAGETQYF
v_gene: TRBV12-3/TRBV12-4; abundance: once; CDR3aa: CASRSYRGTEAFF
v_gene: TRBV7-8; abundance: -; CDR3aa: CASSPTAGRADTQYF
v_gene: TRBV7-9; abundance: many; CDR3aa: CASSFDTNTEAFF
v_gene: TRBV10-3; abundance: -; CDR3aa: CAIRTTGGRETQYF
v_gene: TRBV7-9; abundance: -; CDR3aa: CASSLEGVTPGGEQFF
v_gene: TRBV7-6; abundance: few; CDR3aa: CASSFSGGGSGTQYF
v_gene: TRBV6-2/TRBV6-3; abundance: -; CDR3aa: CASSLDDYTDTQYF
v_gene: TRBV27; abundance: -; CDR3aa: CASRTGPSLNEAFF